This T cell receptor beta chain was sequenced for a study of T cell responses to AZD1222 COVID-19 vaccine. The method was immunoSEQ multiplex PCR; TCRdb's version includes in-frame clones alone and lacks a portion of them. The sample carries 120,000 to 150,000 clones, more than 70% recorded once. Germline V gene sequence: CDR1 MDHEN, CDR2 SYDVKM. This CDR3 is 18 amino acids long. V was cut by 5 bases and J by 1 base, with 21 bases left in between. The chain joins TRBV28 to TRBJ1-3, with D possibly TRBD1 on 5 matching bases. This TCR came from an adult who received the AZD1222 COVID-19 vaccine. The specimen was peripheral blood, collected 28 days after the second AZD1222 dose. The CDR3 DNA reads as TGTGCCAGCAGTCCACCACTCATCGGGGGACCATCTGGAAACACCATATATTTT. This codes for CASSPPLIGGPSGNTIYF.